Each of the 16 T cell receptor beta chains below was sequenced from the same sample in a study of blood T cell repertoires in COVID-19. The data were produced by immunoSEQ multiplex PCR, yet TCRdb's version contains in-frame clones alone and is incomplete. The sample holds about 220,000 clones, around 84% seen once. The sequenced sample consisted of peripheral blood. The receptor source for this set is a woman in her fifties or sixties who had recovered from COVID-19.

The CDR3 loop is CASSLSVAGGLGYTDTQYF. Written as DNA, the CDR3 is TGTGCCAGCAGCTTAAGCGTAGCGGGGGGGCTGGGGTACACAGATACGCAGTATTTT. This chain uses TRBV7-6 with TRBJ2-3, with TRBD2 matching 11 bases. Per germline, CDR1 SGHVS and CDR2 FNYEAQ. The V gene end was trimmed by 2 bases and the J gene end by 2 bases; junction bases not matched to a gene: 12. CDR3 length: 19 residues. The complete variable domain, with remaining parts taken from reference TRBV7-6 and TRBJ2-3, reads GAGVSQSPRYKVTKRGQDVALRCDPISGHVSLYWYRQALGQGPEFLTYFNYEAQQDKSGLPNDRFSAERPEGSISTLTIQRTEQRDSAMYRCASSLSVAGGLGYTDTQYFGPGTRLTVL.

The chain joins TRBV5-1 to TRBJ1-6; 7 nucleotides match TRBD1. The CDR3 has 16 residues. J was trimmed by 4 bases and V by 0 bases; bases with no gene match: 4. Germline V gene lookup returns CDR1 SGHRS and CDR2 YFSETQ. The CDR3 sequence is CASSLEGQYYNSPLHF. In DNA, the CDR3 is TGCGCCAGCAGCTTGGAGGGACAGTATTATAATTCACCCCTCCACTTT.

The chain has TRBV29-1 and TRBJ1-3; D is undetermined. The CDR3 sequence is 11 residues long. V was cut by 4 bases and J by 4 bases, with 5 bases left in between. Germline V lookup: CDR1 SQVTM, CDR2 ANQGSEA. In DNA form, the CDR3 reads TGCAGCGTTGGCAGGGGAAACACCATATATTTT. Amino acid sequence: CSVGRGNTIYF. The full variable domain, with the rest looked up from reference TRBV29-1 and TRBJ1-3, is SAVISQKPSRDICQRGTSLTIQCQVDSQVTMMFWYRQQPGQSLTLIATANQGSEATYESGFVIDKFPISRPNLTFSTLTVSNMSPEDSSIYLCSVGRGNTIYFGEGSWLTVV.

The V call is TRBV5-4, the J call TRBJ2-6; no clear D gene. This CDR3 spans 14 amino acids. V lost 6 bases and J lost 1, with 8 bases in between. Germline lookup yields CDR1 SGHNT and CDR2 YYREEE (reference sequence). The CDR3 spells CASKSPSGANVLTF. The CDR3 nucleotides read TGTGCCAGCAAAAGCCCGTCTGGGGCCAACGTCCTGACTTTC.

This sequence joins TRBV7-3 and TRBJ2-5; the D gene is possibly TRBD2 (6 bases). The V end lost 3 bases, the J end lost 4 bases, and 12 bases lay between the germline ends. This CDR3 has 14 amino acids. Looked up from germline, CDR1 is SGHTA and CDR2 is FQGTGA. Written as DNA, the CDR3 is TGTGCCAGCAGCTTGGGCGGGGTAAGAGAGACCCAGTACTTC. It specifies CASSLGGVRETQYF.

The chain employs TRBV3-1 (or the pseudogene TRBV3-2) and TRBJ1-3; no definite D call. The CDR3 covers 15 residues. V was clipped by 2 bases and J by 4 bases, with 12 bases between them. Germline-derived CDR1 and CDR2 are LGHDT and YNNKEL (reference sequence). The CDR3 loop reads CASSQLGQSGNTIYF. For the CDR3, the DNA is TGTGCCAGCAGCCAACTTGGGCAATCCGGAAACACCATATATTTT.

J is TRBJ2-7 and V is TRBV9; 7 nucleotides agree with TRBD1. The CDR3 is made up of 14 amino acids. V trimming: 3 bases; J trimming: 3 bases; junction bases outside the gene matches: 6. Germline lookup yields CDR1 SGDLS and CDR2 YYNGEE. CDR3 amino acids: CASSAPGQLYEQYF. CDR3 DNA sequence: TGTGCCAGCAGCGCACCGGGACAGCTCTACGAGCAGTACTTC.

This chain joins TRBV9 and TRBJ2-5; maybe TRBD2 (7 bases). The CDR3 runs to 14 residues. V lost 2 bases and J lost 7, with 15 bases in between. Germline CDR1 reads SGDLS; CDR2 reads YYNGEE. The CDR3 DNA reads as TGTGCCAGCAGCGTCGGACAAGGGGGGGGGACCCAGTACTTC. As protein: CASSVGQGGGTQYF. The entire variable domain, with the rest obtained from reference TRBV9 and TRBJ2-5, is as follows: DSGVTQTPKHLITATGQRVTLRCSPRSGDLSVYWYQQSLDQGLQFLIQYYNGEERAKGNILERFSAQQFPDLHSELNLSSLELGDSALYFCASSVGQGGGTQYFGPGTRLLVL.

This clone has a single count. The J gene is TRBJ1-2, the V gene TRBV6-2 or TRBV6-3, with 7 nucleotides matching TRBD1. Germline loops: CDR1 MNHEY, CDR2 SVGEGT. This CDR3 region has 18 residues. V lost 4 bases and J lost 7; bases outside the gene matches: 21. CDR3 in amino acids: CASSWDGPDRLVSGGYTF. The DNA of the CDR3 is TGTGCCAGCAGTTGGGACGGCCCGGACAGGCTGGTCTCGGGTGGCTACACCTTC.

This clone is a singleton in its sample. The CDR3 DNA is TGTGCCAGTAGTTTCGAGACAGGGGGCCTCACTATCTATGGCTACACCTTC. Protein: CASSFETGGLTIYGYTF. The chain links TRBV19 to TRBJ1-2; 10 bases agree with TRBD1. After removal of 5 bases from V and 4 bases from J, the junction contained 13 bases not matched to a gene. CDR3 size: 17 residues. The V gene's germline CDR1 is LNHDA and CDR2 SQIVND (reference sequence).

The CDR3 is CASSQVTLYNEQFF. The DNA for the CDR3 is TGCGCCAGCAGCCAAGTGACTCTGTACAATGAGCAGTTCTTC. V and J are TRBV4-1 and TRBJ2-1; D ambiguous. Germline V CDR1 and CDR2: MGHRA, YSYEKL. V lost 1 base and J 4 bases, leaving 8 bases between the germline ends. The CDR3 is made up of 14 amino acids.

The genes are TRBV7-3 and TRBJ2-6; 9 positions agree with TRBD2. The germline CDR1 and CDR2 sequences are SGHTA and FQGTGA. This CDR3 spans 17 amino acids. The junction had 7 bases not matched to a gene; V was cut back by 3 bases and J by 4 bases. The CDR3 here is CASSFLAGMPGANVLTF. The CDR3 region has the DNA TGTGCCAGCAGCTTCCTAGCGGGGATGCCGGGGGCCAACGTCCTGACTTTC.

The CDR3 coding sequence is TGTGCCAGCAGTGGGACAGGGTTCGGCTACACCTTC. This translates into CASSGTGFGYTF. This rearrangement joins TRBV12-3 or TRBV12-4 to TRBJ1-2, with 9 bases aligning to TRBD1. With V trimmed by 5 bases and J by 8 bases, 3 bases remained unmatched. The CDR3 covers 12 residues.

This clone was picked up one time. For the CDR3, the DNA is TGTGCCTGGAGCTCTAAACCTAACTATGGCTACACCTTC. Amino acids: CAWSSKPNYGYTF. The chain joins TRBV30 to TRBJ1-2; D not resolved. Germline V gene sequence: CDR1 GTSNPN, CDR2 SVGIG (reference sequence). This CDR3 has 13 amino acids. Deletions cut 3 bases from V and 0 bases from J, with 8 bases between. Full variable domain (remainder filled in from reference TRBV30 and TRBJ1-2): SQTIHQWPATLVQPVGSPLSLECTVEGTSNPNLYWYRQAAGRGLQLLFYSVGIGQISSEVPQNLSASRPQDRQFILSSKKLLLSDSGFYLCAWSSKPNYGYTFGSGTRLTVV.

The chain combines TRBV5-6 with TRBJ2-7; the match to TRBD1 covers 7 bases. V shed 3 bases and J 2 bases; nucleotides not matched to a gene: 8. The CDR3 spans 15 residues. Germline loops: CDR1 SGHDT, CDR2 YYEEEE. The chain's CDR3 is CASSYRTGLPYEQYF. CDR3 DNA sequence: TGTGCCAGCAGCTACCGGACAGGACTCCCCTACGAGCAGTACTTC.

V usage is TRBV19 and J usage is TRBJ1-2; 8 bases map to TRBD1. CDR1 is LNHDA, CDR2 SQIVND, per germline (reference sequence). The CDR3 length is 16 residues. Germline trimming cut 3 bases from V and 4 bases from J; bases unmatched to any gene: 10. As DNA, the CDR3 is TGTGCCAGTAGTATCCCTCGACAGGGGTCGGCCTATGGCTACACCTTC. The encoded protein is CASSIPRQGSAYGYTF.